This passage covers 10 T cell receptor beta chains from one sample sequenced in a study of tumor-infiltrating lymphocytes in primary liver carcinoma. Without any cell sorting, about 18-31 mg of bulk tissue yielded co-extracted RNA and DNA. Production of TCR beta cDNA used around 500 ng total RNA together with a constant-region primer. Three-round nested multiplex PCR performed with slightly modified ARM-PCR produced the TCR beta libraries. Rounds one and two of PCR, each of roughly 10 cycles, were primed with TRBV1-TRBV30 forward primers and a C-beta reverse primer. TCRdb itself ran the multiplex PCR reads through MiXCR, one entry per CDR3 protein. In the table there are around 19,000 distinct CDR3 sequences, around 79% of which are singletons. The sequenced sample was liver tumor tissue from sampling region 4. The subset: tumor region T4, right-lateral pole. Every receptor here comes from a woman in her 30s with primary liver carcinoma and hepatitis B virus infection.

The chain is built from TRBV11-3 and TRBJ2-3; D not resolved. The CDR3 extends over 14 amino acids. The V and J ends lost 5 bases and 2 bases respectively, with 11 bases between them. Germline CDR1 is SGHNT and CDR2 is YENEEA. The CDR3 DNA sequence: TGTGCCAGCAGCACAGATGGGTCCACAGATACGCAGTATTTT. Translated, it gives CASSTDGSTDTQYF. The entire variable domain, with the rest obtained from reference TRBV11-3 and TRBJ2-3, is as follows: EAGVVQSPRYKIIEKKQPVAFWCNPISGHNTLYWYLQNLGQGPELLIRYENEEAVDDSQLPKDRFSAERLKGVDSTLKIQPAELGDSAVYLCASSTDGSTDTQYFGPGTRLTVL.

On this clonotype: The conserved phenylalanine or tryptophan is not found at the CDR3 terminus, so this likely reflects a read error. J is TRBJ2-1 and V is TRBV12-3 or TRBV12-4; TRBD2 matches at 11 bases. Trimming at V came to 5 bases and at J to 13 bases, leaving 13 bases not matched to a gene. CDR3 length: 15 amino acids. The CDR3 loop is CASSLSGTSGLEQFL. DNA for the CDR3: TGTGCCAGCAGTCTGTCCGGGACTAGCGGACTTGAACAGTTCTTA.

Turning to this clonotype: An end of the junction differs from the germline gene, which may be a read error. The V call is TRBV7-9, the J call TRBJ2-1, with D possibly matching TRBD2 (5 bases). The CDR3 spans 16 residues. Germline V gene data show CDR1 as SEHNR and CDR2 as FQNEAQ (reference sequence). The DNA of the CDR3 is TGTGCCAGCAGCTTTAGTAAGGCGGGCTCCTACAATGAGCAGTTTTTC. Amino acid sequence: CASSFSKAGSYNEQFF.

This clonotype was found once. The junction and the germline gene differ at one end; a read error may be behind it. CDR3 nucleotide sequence: TGCACCAGCAGTCACTACAGGGCGGTAACTGAAGCTTTCTTT. It is translated as CTSSHYRAVTEAFF. The chain recombines TRBV4-3 with TRBJ1-1; TRBD1 might be the D (6 bases). This CDR3 comprises 14 residues. Germline CDR1 reads LGHNA; CDR2 reads YSLEER.

To note about this clonotype: The junction and the germline gene differ at one end; a read error may be behind it. The J gene is TRBJ2-1, the V gene TRBV5-1; 14 bases match TRBD2. Germline V gene lookup returns CDR1 SGHRS and CDR2 YFSETQ. The CDR3 is made up of 17 amino acids. The CDR3 DNA is TGCACCAGCAGCTTCGGACTAGCGGGAGGCTTGGGCAATGAGCAATTCTTC. Translation gives CTSSFGLAGGLGNEQFF. The complete variable domain, with remaining parts taken from reference TRBV5-1 and TRBJ2-1, reads KAGVTQTPRYLIKTRGQQVTLSCSPISGHRSVSWYQQTPGQGLQFLFEYFSETQRNKGNFPGRFSGRQFSNSRSEMNVSTLELGDSALYLCTSSFGLAGGLGNEQFFGPGTRLTVL.

Concerning this clonotype itself: The conserved final phenylalanine or tryptophan is absent from the CDR3, which likely points to a read error. The rearrangement links TRBV29-1 to TRBJ1-4, with D possibly being TRBD1 (5 bases). Germline CDR1 is SQVTM and CDR2 is ANQGSEA. This CDR3 has 12 residues. The V gene lost 8 bases and the J gene lost 8 bases, with 15 bases spanning the gap. CDR3 protein: CSLVVQAEKLFL. Written as DNA, the CDR3 is TGCAGCCTAGTGGTACAGGCCGAAAAACTGTTTCTT.

This clonotype has a handful of counts. One end of the junction fails to match germline, which may point to a read error. This chain connects TRBV11-2 to TRBJ2-3; 9 bases align to TRBD1. CDR3 length equals 17 residues. Germline V gives CDR1 SGHAT, CDR2 FQNNGV. CDR3 in DNA: TGTGCCAGTAGCTTAGGGGGACAGGGATTTTCCAAAGATACGCAGTATTTC. This encodes CASSLGGQGFSKDTQYF.

The gene calls are TRBV11-3 and TRBJ2-7; D is tentatively TRBD1 or TRBD2 (5 bases each). The germline V gene has CDR1 SGHNT and CDR2 YENEEA. The CDR3 is 16 residues long. V was cut by 5 bases and J by 0 bases, with 17 bases left in between. CDR3 bases: TGTGCCAGCAGCCGCCGGGACGGGAATTGCTCCTACGAGCAGTACTTC. Protein: CASSRRDGNCSYEQYF.

As regards this clonotype: It is likely a read error, because the conserved phenylalanine at the end of the CDR3 is missing. The chain carries TRBV28 and TRBJ2-1, with 7 bases aligning to TRBD2. The CDR3 consists of 17 residues. The germline V gene encodes CDR1 MDHEN and CDR2 SYDVKM. The CDR3 DNA follows: TGTGCCAGCACCCACTACGGGGGAGGGCTATCCTACAACGAGCAGTTCTCC. Translated, it gives CASTHYGGGLSYNEQFS.

This clonotype was counted at least ten times. The J gene is TRBJ2-7, the V gene TRBV4-1, with 9 positions matching TRBD1. CDR3 length equals 14 residues. The J segment lost 8 bases and the V segment lost 3 bases, leaving 8 bases of the junction unmatched. Looked up from germline, CDR1 is MGHRA and CDR2 is YSYEKL. The CDR3 loop is CASSHRDRVAKQYF. For the CDR3, the DNA is TGCGCCAGCAGCCACCGGGACAGGGTTGCGAAGCAGTACTTC.